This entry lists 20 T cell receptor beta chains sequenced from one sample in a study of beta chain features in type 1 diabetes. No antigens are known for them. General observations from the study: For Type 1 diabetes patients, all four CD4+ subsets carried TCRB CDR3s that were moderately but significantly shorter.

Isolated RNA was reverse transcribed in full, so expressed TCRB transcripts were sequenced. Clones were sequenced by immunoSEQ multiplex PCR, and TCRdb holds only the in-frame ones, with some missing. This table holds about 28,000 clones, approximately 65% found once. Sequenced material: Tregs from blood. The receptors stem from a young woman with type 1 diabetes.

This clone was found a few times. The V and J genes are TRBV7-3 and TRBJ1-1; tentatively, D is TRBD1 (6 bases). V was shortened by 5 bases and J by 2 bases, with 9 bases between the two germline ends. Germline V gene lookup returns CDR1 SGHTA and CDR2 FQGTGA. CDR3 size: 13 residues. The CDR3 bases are TGTGCCAGCAGCCCACAGGGTAACACTGAAGCTTTCTTT. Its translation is CASSPQGNTEAFF.

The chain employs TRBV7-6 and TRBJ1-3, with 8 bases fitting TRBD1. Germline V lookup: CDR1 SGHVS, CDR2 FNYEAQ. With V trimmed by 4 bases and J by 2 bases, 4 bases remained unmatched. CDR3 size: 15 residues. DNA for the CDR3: TGTGCCAGCAGCTCTCAGGGACAGGCTGGAAACACCATATATTTT. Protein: CASSSQGQAGNTIYF. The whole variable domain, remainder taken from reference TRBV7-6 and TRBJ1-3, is GAGVSQSPRYKVTKRGQDVALRCDPISGHVSLYWYRQALGQGPEFLTYFNYEAQQDKSGLPNDRFSAERPEGSISTLTIQRTEQRDSAMYRCASSSQGQAGNTIYFGEGSWLTVV.

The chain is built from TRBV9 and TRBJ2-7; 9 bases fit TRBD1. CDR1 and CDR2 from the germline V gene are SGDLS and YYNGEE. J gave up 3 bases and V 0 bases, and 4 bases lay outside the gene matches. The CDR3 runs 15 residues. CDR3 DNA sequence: TGTGCCAGCAGCGTAGGAACAGGGGGCTACTACGAGCAGTACTTC. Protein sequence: CASSVGTGGYYEQYF.

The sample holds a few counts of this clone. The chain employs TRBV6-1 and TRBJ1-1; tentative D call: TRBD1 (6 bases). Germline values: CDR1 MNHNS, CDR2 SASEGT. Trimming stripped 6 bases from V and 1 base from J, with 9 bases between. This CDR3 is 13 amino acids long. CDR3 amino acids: CASSGQPNTEAFF. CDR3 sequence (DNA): TGTGCCAGCAGCGGACAGCCGAACACTGAAGCTTTCTTT.

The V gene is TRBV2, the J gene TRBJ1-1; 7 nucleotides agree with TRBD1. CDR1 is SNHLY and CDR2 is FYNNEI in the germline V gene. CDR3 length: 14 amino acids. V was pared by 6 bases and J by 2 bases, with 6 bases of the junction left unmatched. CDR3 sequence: CASRRGHLNTEAFF. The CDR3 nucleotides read TGTGCCAGCAGGAGGGGGCACCTTAACACTGAAGCTTTCTTT.

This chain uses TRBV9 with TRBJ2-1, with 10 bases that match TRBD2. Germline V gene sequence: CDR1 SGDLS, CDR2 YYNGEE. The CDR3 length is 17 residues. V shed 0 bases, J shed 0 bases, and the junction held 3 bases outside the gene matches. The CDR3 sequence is CASSVVASGSSYNEQFF. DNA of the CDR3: TGTGCCAGCAGCGTAGTGGCTAGCGGGAGCTCCTACAATGAGCAGTTCTTC.

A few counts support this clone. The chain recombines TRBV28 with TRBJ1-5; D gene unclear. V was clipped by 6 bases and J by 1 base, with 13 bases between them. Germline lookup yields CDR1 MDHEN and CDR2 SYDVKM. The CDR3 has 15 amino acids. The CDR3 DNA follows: TGTGCCAGCAGATATTCCACAACCAGCAATCAGCCCCAGCATTTT. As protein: CASRYSTTSNQPQHF.

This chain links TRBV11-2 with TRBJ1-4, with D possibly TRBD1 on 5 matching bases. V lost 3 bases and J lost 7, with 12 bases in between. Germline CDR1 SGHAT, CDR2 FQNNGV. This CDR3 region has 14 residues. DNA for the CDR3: TGTGCCAGCAGCTTGGGCAGGGAGGGTGAAAAACTGTTTTTT. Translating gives CASSLGREGEKLFF. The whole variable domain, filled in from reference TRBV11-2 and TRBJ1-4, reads EAGVAQSPRYKIIEKRQSVAFWCNPISGHATLYWYQQILGQGPKLLIQFQNNGVVDDSQLPKDRFSAERLKGVDSTLKIQPAKLEDSAVYLCASSLGREGEKLFFGSGTQLSVL.

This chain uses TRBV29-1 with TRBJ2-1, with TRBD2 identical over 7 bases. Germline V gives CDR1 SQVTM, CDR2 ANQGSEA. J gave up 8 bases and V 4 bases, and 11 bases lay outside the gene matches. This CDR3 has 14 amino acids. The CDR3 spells CSVGPGTGGDEQFF. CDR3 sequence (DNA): TGCAGCGTTGGCCCCGGGACGGGGGGAGATGAGCAGTTCTTC.

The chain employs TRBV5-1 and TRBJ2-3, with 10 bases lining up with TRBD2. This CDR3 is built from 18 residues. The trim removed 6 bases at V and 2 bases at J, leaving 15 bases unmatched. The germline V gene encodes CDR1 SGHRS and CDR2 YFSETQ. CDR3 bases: TGCGCCAGCACCCGAACCCCAACTAGCGGGGCAAACACAGATACGCAGTATTTT. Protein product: CASTRTPTSGANTDTQYF. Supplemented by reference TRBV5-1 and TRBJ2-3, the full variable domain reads KAGVTQTPRYLIKTRGQQVTLSCSPISGHRSVSWYQQTPGQGLQFLFEYFSETQRNKGNFPGRFSGRQFSNSRSEMNVSTLELGDSALYLCASTRTPTSGANTDTQYFGPGTRLTVL.

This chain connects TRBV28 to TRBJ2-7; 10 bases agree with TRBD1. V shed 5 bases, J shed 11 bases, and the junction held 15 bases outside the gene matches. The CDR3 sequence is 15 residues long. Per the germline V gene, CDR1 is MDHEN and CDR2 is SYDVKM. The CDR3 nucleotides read TGTGCCAGCAGTCTCCAACCCGGGACAGGGGAAAGAAAGTACTTC. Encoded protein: CASSLQPGTGERKYF.

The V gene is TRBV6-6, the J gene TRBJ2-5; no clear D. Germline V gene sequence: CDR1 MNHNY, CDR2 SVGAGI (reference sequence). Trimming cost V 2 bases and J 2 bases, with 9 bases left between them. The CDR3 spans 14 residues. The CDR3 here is CASSYGPPQETQYF. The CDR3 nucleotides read TGTGCCAGCAGTTACGGGCCGCCGCAAGAGACCCAGTACTTC.

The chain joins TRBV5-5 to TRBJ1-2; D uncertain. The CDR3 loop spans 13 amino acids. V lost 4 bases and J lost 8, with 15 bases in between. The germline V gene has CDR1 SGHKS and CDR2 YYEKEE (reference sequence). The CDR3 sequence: CASSPGVDGGYTF. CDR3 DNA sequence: TGTGCCAGCAGCCCCGGGGTAGATGGAGGCTACACCTTC. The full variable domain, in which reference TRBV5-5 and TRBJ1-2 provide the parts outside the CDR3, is DAGVTQSPTHLIKTRGQQVTLRCSPISGHKSVSWYQQVLGQGPQFIFQYYEKEERGRGNFPDRFSARQFPNYSSELNVNALLLGDSALYLCASSPGVDGGYTFGSGTRLTVV.

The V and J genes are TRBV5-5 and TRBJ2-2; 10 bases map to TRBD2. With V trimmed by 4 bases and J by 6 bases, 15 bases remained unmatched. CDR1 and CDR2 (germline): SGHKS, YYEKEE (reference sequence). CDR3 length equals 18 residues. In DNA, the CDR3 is TGTGCCAGCAGCAGCCACCCAGCGGGAGGGCCCTCAGCCGGGGAGCTGTTTTTT. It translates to CASSSHPAGGPSAGELFF.

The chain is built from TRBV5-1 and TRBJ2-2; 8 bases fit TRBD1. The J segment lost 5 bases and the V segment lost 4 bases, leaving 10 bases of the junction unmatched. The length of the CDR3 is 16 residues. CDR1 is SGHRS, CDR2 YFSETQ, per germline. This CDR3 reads CASSNPTGVETGELFF. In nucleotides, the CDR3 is TGCGCCAGCAGCAACCCGACAGGGGTGGAAACCGGGGAGCTGTTTTTT. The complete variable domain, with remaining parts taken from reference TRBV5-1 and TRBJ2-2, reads KAGVTQTPRYLIKTRGQQVTLSCSPISGHRSVSWYQQTPGQGLQFLFEYFSETQRNKGNFPGRFSGRQFSNSRSEMNVSTLELGDSALYLCASSNPTGVETGELFFGEGSRLTVL.

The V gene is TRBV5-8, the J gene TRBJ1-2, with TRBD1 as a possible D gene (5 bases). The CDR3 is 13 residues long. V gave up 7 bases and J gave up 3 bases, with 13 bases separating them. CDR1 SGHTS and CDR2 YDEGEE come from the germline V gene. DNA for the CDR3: TGTGCCAGCGGGGCAGGGTTTGACTATGGCTACACCTTC. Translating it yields CASGAGFDYGYTF. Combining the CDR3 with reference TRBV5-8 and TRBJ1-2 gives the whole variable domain EAGVTQSPTHLIKTRGQQATLRCSPISGHTSVYWYQQALGLGLQFLLWYDEGEERNRGNFPPRFSGRQFPNYSSELNVNALELEDSALYLCASGAGFDYGYTFGSGTRLTVV.

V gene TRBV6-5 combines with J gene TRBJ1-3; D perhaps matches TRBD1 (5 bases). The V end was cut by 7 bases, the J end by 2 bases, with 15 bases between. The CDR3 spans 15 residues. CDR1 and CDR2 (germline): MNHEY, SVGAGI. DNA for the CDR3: TGTGCCAGCACCGAGACGGGGGTGACTGGAAACACCATATATTTT. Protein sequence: CASTETGVTGNTIYF.

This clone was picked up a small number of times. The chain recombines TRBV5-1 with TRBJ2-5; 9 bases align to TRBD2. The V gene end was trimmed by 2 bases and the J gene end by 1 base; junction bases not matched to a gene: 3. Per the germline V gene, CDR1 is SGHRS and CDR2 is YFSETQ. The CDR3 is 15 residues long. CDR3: CASSFLAGSQETQYF. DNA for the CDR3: TGCGCCAGCAGCTTCCTAGCGGGATCCCAAGAGACCCAGTACTTC.

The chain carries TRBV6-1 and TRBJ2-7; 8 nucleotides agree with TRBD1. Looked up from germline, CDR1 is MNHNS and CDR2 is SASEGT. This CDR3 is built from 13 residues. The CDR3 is CATTGGLAYEQYF. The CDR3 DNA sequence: TGTGCTACTACAGGGGGATTGGCCTACGAGCAGTACTTC.

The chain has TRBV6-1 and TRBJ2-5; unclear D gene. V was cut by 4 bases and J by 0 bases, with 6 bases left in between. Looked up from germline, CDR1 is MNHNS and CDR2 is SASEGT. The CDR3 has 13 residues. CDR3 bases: TGTGCCAGCAGTGCCCGAGACCAAGAGACCCAGTACTTC. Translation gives CASSARDQETQYF.